This T cell receptor beta chain is drawn from a study of identical twins. The study, taken as a whole, reports: Beta clonotypes that were abundant in cord blood contained fewer insertions, a pattern absent from memory repertoires. Invariant T cells like MAIT and iNKT could partly confound the zero-insertion analyses.

Using its own MiXCR run on the 5' RACE reads, TCRdb lists one record per CDR3 protein. The data hold approximately 620,000 distinct CDR3 sequences, with 8.5% to 9.5% observed a single time. This clonotype was counted ten times or more. Its cognate antigen is unknown. Healthy Caucasians provided all donations. The CDR3 sequence is 16 residues long. Trimming pared 2 bases from V and 0 bases from J, leaving 13 bases between. Germline V gene data show CDR1 as MNHEY and CDR2 as SVGEGT. This sample also appeared in a second study, on yellow fever vaccine responses in identical twins.

Sequenced material: PBMCs. The chain uses TRBV6-2 or TRBV6-3 and TRBJ1-1; D is unclear. The source is a woman aged 18-35 years in good health. This chain's CDR3 is CASSYPEEGLNTEAFF. CDR3 bases: TGTGCCAGCAGTTACCCAGAGGAGGGCCTGAACACTGAAGCTTTCTTT.